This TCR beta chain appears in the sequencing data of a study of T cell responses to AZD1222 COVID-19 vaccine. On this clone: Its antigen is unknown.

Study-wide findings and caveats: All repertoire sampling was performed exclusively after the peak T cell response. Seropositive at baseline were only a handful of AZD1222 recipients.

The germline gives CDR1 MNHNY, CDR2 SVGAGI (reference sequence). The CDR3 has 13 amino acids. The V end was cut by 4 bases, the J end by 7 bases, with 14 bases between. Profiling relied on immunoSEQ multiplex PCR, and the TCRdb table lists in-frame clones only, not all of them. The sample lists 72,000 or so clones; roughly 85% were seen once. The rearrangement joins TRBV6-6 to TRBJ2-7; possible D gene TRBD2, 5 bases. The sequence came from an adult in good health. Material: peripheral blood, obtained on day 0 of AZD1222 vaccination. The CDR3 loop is CASSSEAPGEQYF. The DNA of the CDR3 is TGTGCCAGCAGTTCCGAAGCCCCGGGGGAGCAGTACTTC.